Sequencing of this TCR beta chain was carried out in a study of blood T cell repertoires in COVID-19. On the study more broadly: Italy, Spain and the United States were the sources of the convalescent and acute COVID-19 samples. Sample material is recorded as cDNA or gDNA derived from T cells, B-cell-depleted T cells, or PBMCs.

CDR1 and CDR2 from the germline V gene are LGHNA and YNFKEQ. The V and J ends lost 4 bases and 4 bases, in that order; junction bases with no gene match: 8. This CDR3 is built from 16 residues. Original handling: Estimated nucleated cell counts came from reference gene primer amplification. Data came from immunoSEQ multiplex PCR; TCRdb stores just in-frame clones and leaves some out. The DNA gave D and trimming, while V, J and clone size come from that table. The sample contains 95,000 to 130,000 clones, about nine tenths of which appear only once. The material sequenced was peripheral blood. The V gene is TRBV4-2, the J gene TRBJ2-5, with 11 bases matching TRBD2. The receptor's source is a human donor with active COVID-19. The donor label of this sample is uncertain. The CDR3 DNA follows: TGTGCCAGCAGCCTTCTTAGCGGGGGGGCGGGAGAGACCCAGTACTTC. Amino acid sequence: CASSLLSGGAGETQYF.